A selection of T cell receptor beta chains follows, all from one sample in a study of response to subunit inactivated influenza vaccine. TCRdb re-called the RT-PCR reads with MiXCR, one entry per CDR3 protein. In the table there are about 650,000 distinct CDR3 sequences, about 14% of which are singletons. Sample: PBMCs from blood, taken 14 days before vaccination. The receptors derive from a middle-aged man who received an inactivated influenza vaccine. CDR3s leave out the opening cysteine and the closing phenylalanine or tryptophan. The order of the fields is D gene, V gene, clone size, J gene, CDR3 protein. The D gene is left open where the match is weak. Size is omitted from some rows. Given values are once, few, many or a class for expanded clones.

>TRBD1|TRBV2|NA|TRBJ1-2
ASSQSDRGSGYT
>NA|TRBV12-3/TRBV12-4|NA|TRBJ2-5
ASSLRSVVETQY
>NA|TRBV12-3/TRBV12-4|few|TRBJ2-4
ASSEPNLAKNIQY
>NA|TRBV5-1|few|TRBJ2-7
ASSLADGNYEQY
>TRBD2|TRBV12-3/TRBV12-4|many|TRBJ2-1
ATRPIAGLGNEQF
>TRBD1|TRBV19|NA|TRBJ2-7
ASSMVGTGSYEQY
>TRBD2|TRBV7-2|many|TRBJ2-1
ASSLARGTSGGISYNEQF
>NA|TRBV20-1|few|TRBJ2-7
SARVQFYEQY
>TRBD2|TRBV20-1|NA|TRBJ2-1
SAQGGTSLNEQF
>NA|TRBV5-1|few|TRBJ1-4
ASSLRTPTNEKLF
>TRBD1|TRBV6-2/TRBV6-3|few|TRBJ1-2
ASNEPGQNNYGYT
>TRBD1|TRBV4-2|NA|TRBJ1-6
ASSQGMGQGVSPLH
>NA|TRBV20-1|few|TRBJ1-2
SARNPAGSSYT
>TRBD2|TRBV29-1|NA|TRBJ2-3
SVKAGGYTDTQY
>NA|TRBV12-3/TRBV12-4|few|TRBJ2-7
ASSLQGITDEQY
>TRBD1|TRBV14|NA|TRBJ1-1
ASSPRGRAGAF
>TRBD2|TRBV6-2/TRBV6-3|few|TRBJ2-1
ASNFGRTSVNEQF
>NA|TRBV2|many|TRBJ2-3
ASRRGGDTQY
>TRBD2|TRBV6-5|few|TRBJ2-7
ASSYSRLAGIY
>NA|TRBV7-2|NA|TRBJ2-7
ASSPPGRTLGYEQY
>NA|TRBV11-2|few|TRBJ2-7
ASSLASPAVNYEQY
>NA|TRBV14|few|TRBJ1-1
ASSRMGINTEAF
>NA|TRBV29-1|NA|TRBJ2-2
SVGRINTGELF
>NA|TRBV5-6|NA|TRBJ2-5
ASSSTLSQETQY
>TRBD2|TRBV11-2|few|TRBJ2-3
ASSLFPAGASTDTQY
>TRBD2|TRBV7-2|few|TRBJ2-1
ASSFTSGRGNEQF
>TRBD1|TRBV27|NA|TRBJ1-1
ASSPGTVRGDTEAF
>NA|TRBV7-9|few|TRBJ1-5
ASSFTGRPDQPQH
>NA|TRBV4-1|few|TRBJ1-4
ASKQRVATNEKLF
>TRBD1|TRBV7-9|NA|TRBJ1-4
ASSLGQNLEKLF
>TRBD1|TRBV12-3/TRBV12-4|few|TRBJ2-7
ASSYQTGPYEQY
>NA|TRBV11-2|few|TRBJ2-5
ASSSVRGAEMETQY
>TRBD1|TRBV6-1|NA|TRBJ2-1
ASTLTGTGNYNEQF
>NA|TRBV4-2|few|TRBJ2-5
ASSQDLVAETQY
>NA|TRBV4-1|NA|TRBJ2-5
ASSPAPGETQY
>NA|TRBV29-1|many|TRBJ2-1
SVEREQF
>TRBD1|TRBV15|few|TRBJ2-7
ATSNRQGSWYEQY
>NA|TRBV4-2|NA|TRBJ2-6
AMSPGLPGANVLT
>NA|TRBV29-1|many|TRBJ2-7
SVGTVSYEQY
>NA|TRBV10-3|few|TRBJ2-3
ATLMGATDTQY
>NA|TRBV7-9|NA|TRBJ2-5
ASSLALEGQETQY
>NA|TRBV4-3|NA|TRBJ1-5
ASTYDRIPNQPQH
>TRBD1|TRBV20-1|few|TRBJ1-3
SARDDHRGGNTIY
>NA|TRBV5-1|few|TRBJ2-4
ASSLVVGIAKNIQY
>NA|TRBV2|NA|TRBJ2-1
ASTWGEVAEQF
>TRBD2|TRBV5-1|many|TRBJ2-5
ASSLTSGTETQY